These T cell receptor beta chains were read from a single sample in a study of T cell repertoires in ileal Crohn's disease. Only in-frame clones appear in the TCRdb table, and some are missing; sequencing was by immunoSEQ multiplex PCR. The sample consists of 2,000 to 3,000 clones, over 70% of them appearing once. The sequenced sample consisted of ileal tissue. All receptors derive from an adult with Crohn's disease. Each CDR3 is given with its conserved first and last residue. A D gene is named only where the DNA matches it firmly. For some rows the clone size is stated as once, few or many, or as a class when expanded; others skip it.

CDR3 DNA: TGTGCCAGCAGCCAACCCCGGGCAGATACGCAGTATTTT
CDR3 protein: CASSQPRADTQYF
clone size: .
D gene: .
J gene: TRBJ2-3
V gene: TRBV5-4

CDR3 DNA: TGTGCCAGCAGCCTGGATTTGGCGACCCAGTACTTC
CDR3 protein: CASSLDLATQYF
clone size: .
D gene: .
J gene: TRBJ2-5
V gene: TRBV5-6

CDR3 DNA: TGTGCCAGCAGTTACTCAGGACAGGGAATATCCCCCCTCCACTTT
CDR3 protein: CASSYSGQGISPLHF
clone size: .
D gene: TRBD1
J gene: TRBJ1-6
V gene: TRBV6-5

CDR3 DNA: TGTGCCAGCAGTAATGGGGCGTACGAGCAGTACTTC
CDR3 protein: CASSNGAYEQYF
clone size: .
D gene: .
J gene: TRBJ2-7
V gene: TRBV6-5

CDR3 DNA: TGTGCTAGTGGTGTCGGCACCGGGGAGCTGTTTTTT
CDR3 protein: CASGVGTGELFF
clone size: .
D gene: .
J gene: TRBJ2-2
V gene: TRBV12-5

CDR3 DNA: TGTGCCAGCGCTCTACAGGGTTTTCATGGCTACACCTTC
CDR3 protein: CASALQGFHGYTF
clone size: .
D gene: .
J gene: TRBJ1-2
V gene: TRBV6-6

CDR3 DNA: TGTGCCATCAGTGAGTCTCAGGGAAGCTCTGGAAACACCATATATTTT
CDR3 protein: CAISESQGSSGNTIYF
clone size: .
D gene: .
J gene: TRBJ1-3
V gene: TRBV10-3

CDR3 DNA: TGTGCCAGTAGTATCGGGACAGGGCCTGGAAACACCATATATTTT
CDR3 protein: CASSIGTGPGNTIYF
clone size: once
D gene: TRBD1
J gene: TRBJ1-3
V gene: TRBV19

CDR3 DNA: TGTGCCATCAGCGTTAACCTTCAAGGACTAGCGGGGCGGAGTGAGCAGTTCTTC
CDR3 protein: CAISVNLQGLAGRSEQFF
clone size: .
D gene: TRBD2
J gene: TRBJ2-1
V gene: TRBV10-3

CDR3 DNA: TGTGCCAGCAGTGGAGAGAGGAGCTCCTACGAGCAGTACTTC
CDR3 protein: CASSGERSSYEQYF
clone size: .
D gene: .
J gene: TRBJ2-7
V gene: TRBV6-5

CDR3 DNA: TGCGCCAGCAGCCCACAATCCGGGACTAGCGATAGCTCCTACAATGAGCAGTTCTTC
CDR3 protein: CASSPQSGTSDSSYNEQFF
clone size: few
D gene: TRBD2
J gene: TRBJ2-1
V gene: TRBV4-3

CDR3 DNA: TGTGCCAGCAGGAAGAGGGTGACTAATGAAAAACTGTTTTTT
CDR3 protein: CASRKRVTNEKLFF
clone size: few
D gene: .
J gene: TRBJ1-4
V gene: TRBV2

CDR3 DNA: TGTGCCAGCAGCGTACAGAACACTGAAGCTTTCTTT
CDR3 protein: CASSVQNTEAFF
clone size: .
D gene: .
J gene: TRBJ1-1
V gene: TRBV7-2

CDR3 DNA: TGTGCCAGCAGGGCGGAAGTGGATGAGCAGTTCTTC
CDR3 protein: CASRAEVDEQFF
clone size: .
D gene: .
J gene: TRBJ2-1
V gene: TRBV2

CDR3 DNA: TGTGCCAGCAGCTCCCAGGGGGGTAACTATGGCTACACCTTC
CDR3 protein: CASSSQGGNYGYTF
clone size: .
D gene: TRBD1
J gene: TRBJ1-2
V gene: TRBV7-2

CDR3 DNA: TGTGCCAGCAGCACGGGACTAGCGTCTTCCCGGGCGGAGACCCAGTACTTC
CDR3 protein: CASSTGLASSRAETQYF
clone size: .
D gene: TRBD2
J gene: TRBJ2-5
V gene: TRBV5-4

CDR3 DNA: TGCGCCAGCAGTCTTACTCCAGGGGAGGGTAATGGCAATCAGCCCCAGCATTTT
CDR3 protein: CASSLTPGEGNGNQPQHF
clone size: .
D gene: .
J gene: TRBJ1-5
V gene: TRBV5-1

CDR3 DNA: TGTGCCAGCCATACAGGGAACACAGATACGCAGTATTTT
CDR3 protein: CASHTGNTDTQYF
clone size: .
D gene: .
J gene: TRBJ2-3
V gene: TRBV11-2

CDR3 DNA: TGTGCCAGCAGCGTAGCTTGGGGGGGGGAGGGAGAGACCCAGTACTTC
CDR3 protein: CASSVAWGGEGETQYF
clone size: .
D gene: TRBD2
J gene: TRBJ2-5
V gene: TRBV9

CDR3 DNA: TGTGCCAGCAGCTCGGGACTATCATGGATCACAGATACGCAGTATTTT
CDR3 protein: CASSSGLSWITDTQYF
clone size: .
D gene: TRBD2
J gene: TRBJ2-3
V gene: TRBV9

CDR3 DNA: TGTGCCAGCAGCTTGGGGGGCGGGGACTCCTACGAGCAGTACTTC
CDR3 protein: CASSLGGGDSYEQYF
clone size: .
D gene: .
J gene: TRBJ2-7
V gene: TRBV5-6

CDR3 DNA: TGCGCCAGCAGCCAGCAGACCGGGACAGGGGATGAAGAGACCCAGTACTTC
CDR3 protein: CASSQQTGTGDEETQYF
clone size: .
D gene: TRBD1
J gene: TRBJ2-5
V gene: TRBV4-1

CDR3 DNA: TGTGCCAGTAGTCGCGGCGGGTGGGGTCGGAGCACCGGGGAGCTGTTTTTT
CDR3 protein: CASSRGGWGRSTGELFF
clone size: .
D gene: .
J gene: TRBJ2-2
V gene: TRBV19

CDR3 DNA: TGTGCCAGCAGCCTCAGCTATGGCTACACCTTC
CDR3 protein: CASSLSYGYTF
clone size: .
D gene: .
J gene: TRBJ1-2
V gene: TRBV7-9

CDR3 DNA: TGTGCCAGCAGCTTATACGGACTGGGGAACTATGGCTACACCTTC
CDR3 protein: CASSLYGLGNYGYTF
clone size: .
D gene: .
J gene: TRBJ1-2
V gene: TRBV7-2

CDR3 DNA: TGTGCCAGCAGCAGCGACAGGGTCTACGAGCAGTACTTC
CDR3 protein: CASSSDRVYEQYF
clone size: .
D gene: TRBD1
J gene: TRBJ2-7
V gene: TRBV5-4

CDR3 DNA: TGTGCCAGCAGCTTAAGGGGGAAGGACTACGAGCAGTACTTC
CDR3 protein: CASSLRGKDYEQYF
clone size: .
D gene: .
J gene: TRBJ2-7
V gene: TRBV7-9

CDR3 DNA: TGCAGCGTGGTAGCGGAGGTGGGCTACGAGCAGTACTTC
CDR3 protein: CSVVAEVGYEQYF
clone size: .
D gene: .
J gene: TRBJ2-7
V gene: TRBV29-1

CDR3 DNA: TGCAGTGCTCCGGGTCAAGAGACCCAGTACTTC
CDR3 protein: CSAPGQETQYF
clone size: .
D gene: .
J gene: TRBJ2-5
V gene: TRBV20-1

CDR3 DNA: TGCGCCAGCAGAAGCGCGGGGCGAACCACAGATACGCAGTATTTT
CDR3 protein: CASRSAGRTTDTQYF
clone size: .
D gene: .
J gene: TRBJ2-3
V gene: TRBV5-1

CDR3 DNA: TGTGCCAGCACGTTGGCGGGAGTACCCCCAGAGACCCAGTACTTC
CDR3 protein: CASTLAGVPPETQYF
clone size: few
D gene: TRBD2
J gene: TRBJ2-5
V gene: TRBV6-1

CDR3 DNA: TGTGCCAGCAGCATTGCTCGGGTCCCAGCGGGGAAAGAAAAACTGTTTTTT
CDR3 protein: CASSIARVPAGKEKLFF
clone size: .
D gene: .
J gene: TRBJ1-4
V gene: TRBV11-3

CDR3 DNA: TGTGCTAGTGGTTTGGTACGCGGGACAGGGGGTACTGAAGCTTTCTTT
CDR3 protein: CASGLVRGTGGTEAFF
clone size: few
D gene: TRBD1
J gene: TRBJ1-1
V gene: TRBV12-5

CDR3 DNA: TGTGCCAGCGGGGGCCACGCGAACACCGGGGAGCTGTTTTTT
CDR3 protein: CASGGHANTGELFF
clone size: .
D gene: .
J gene: TRBJ2-2
V gene: TRBV2

CDR3 DNA: TGTGCCAGCAGCTTGGGACTTGGCCTATACAATGAGCAGTTCTTC
CDR3 protein: CASSLGLGLYNEQFF
clone size: .
D gene: .
J gene: TRBJ2-1
V gene: TRBV5-6

CDR3 DNA: TGTGCCAGTAGTACCCTAGGGGGCACCGGGGAGCTGTTTTTT
CDR3 protein: CASSTLGGTGELFF
clone size: few
D gene: .
J gene: TRBJ2-2
V gene: TRBV19

CDR3 DNA: TGTGCCAGCAGCTGGCTTCGGGGAGAGACCCAGTACTTC
CDR3 protein: CASSWLRGETQYF
clone size: few
D gene: .
J gene: TRBJ2-5
V gene: TRBV7-3

CDR3 DNA: TGTGCCAGCAGCGTTAGGGGTAGTGCAGATACGCAGTATTTT
CDR3 protein: CASSVRGSADTQYF
clone size: .
D gene: .
J gene: TRBJ2-3
V gene: TRBV9

CDR3 DNA: TGTGCCTGGAGTGAGGGGGTCTACGAGCAGTACTTC
CDR3 protein: CAWSEGVYEQYF
clone size: .
D gene: .
J gene: TRBJ2-7
V gene: TRBV30

CDR3 DNA: TGTGCCAGCAGCTTCGGAACAGGGTTCTATCAGCCCCAGCATTTT
CDR3 protein: CASSFGTGFYQPQHF
clone size: few
D gene: .
J gene: TRBJ1-5
V gene: TRBV11-2